This entry describes one T cell receptor (beta chain). TCRdb's table, derived via immunoSEQ multiplex PCR, lists solely in-frame clones and lacks some. This sample has roughly 150,000 clones, with 83% found just once. The data originate from a study of blood T cell repertoires in COVID-19. The CDR3 is made up of 16 amino acids. CDR1 is SGHTA, CDR2 FQGNSA, per germline. J gave up 5 bases and V 5 bases, and 11 bases lay outside the gene matches. This receptor was identified in a woman older than 75 with acute or convalescent COVID-19. The sequencing input was peripheral blood. The chain joins TRBV7-2 to TRBJ1-2, with TRBD1 matching 10 bases. CDR3 sequence: CASSIRTGGNLYGYTF. As DNA, the CDR3 is TGTGCCAGCAGCATAAGGACAGGGGGAAATCTTTATGGCTACACCTTC.